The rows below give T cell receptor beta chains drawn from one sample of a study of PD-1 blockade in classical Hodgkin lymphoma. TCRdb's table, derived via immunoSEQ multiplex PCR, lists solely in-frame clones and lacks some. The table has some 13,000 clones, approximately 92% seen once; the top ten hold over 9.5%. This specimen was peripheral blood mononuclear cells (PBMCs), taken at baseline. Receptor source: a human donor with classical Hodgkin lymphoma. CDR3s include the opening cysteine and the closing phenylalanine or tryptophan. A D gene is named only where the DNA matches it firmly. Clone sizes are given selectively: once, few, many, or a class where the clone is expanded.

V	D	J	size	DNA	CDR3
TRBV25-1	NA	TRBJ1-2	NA	TGTGCCAGCAGTGACCCGCGGGTGCCCTATGGCTACACCTTC	CASSDPRVPYGYTF
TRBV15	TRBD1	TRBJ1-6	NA	TGTGCCACCAGCAGTAGGACAGGGACTTATAATTCACCCCTCCACTTT	CATSSRTGTYNSPLHF
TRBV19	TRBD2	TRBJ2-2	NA	TGTGCCAGTACCTTGGGGGGGTTCGGGGAGCTGTTTTTT	CASTLGGFGELFF
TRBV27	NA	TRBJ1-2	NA	TGTGCCAGCAGCAACTCAGGGAGTAGTGGCTACACCTTC	CASSNSGSSGYTF
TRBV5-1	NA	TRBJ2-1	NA	TGCGCCAGCAGCTTGGTACCCGGAGGCAATGAGCAGTTCTTC	CASSLVPGGNEQFF
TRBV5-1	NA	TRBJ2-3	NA	TGCGCCAGCAGCTTTATCCCAGGTGCAGATACGCAGTATTTT	CASSFIPGADTQYF
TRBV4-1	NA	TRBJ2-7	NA	TGCGCCAGCAGCCAAGAGAGAGGCCAGACCTACGAACAGTACTTC	CASSQERGQTYEQYF
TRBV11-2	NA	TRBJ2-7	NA	TGTGCCAGCAGCTGGGGAACCTACGAGCAGTACTTC	CASSWGTYEQYF
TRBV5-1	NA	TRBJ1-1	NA	TGCGCCAGCAGCTTAGCGACTCGGGGGACGAACACTGAAGCTTTCTTT	CASSLATRGTNTEAFF
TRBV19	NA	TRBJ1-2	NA	TGTGCCAGTAGTATCCAGGCAACGCCAGGCTATGGCTACACCTTC	CASSIQATPGYGYTF
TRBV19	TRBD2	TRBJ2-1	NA	TGTGCCAGCGACCTGGGGCGGGGGGGTTACAATGAGCAGTTCTTC	CASDLGRGGYNEQFF
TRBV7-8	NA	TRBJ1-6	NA	TGTGCCAGCAGCTTAGGGAGTAGTAGTAGTTCACCCCTCCACTTT	CASSLGSSSSSPLHF
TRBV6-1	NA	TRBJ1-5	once	TGTGCCAGCAGAGGGGACGGTTTCAATCAGCCCCAGCATTTT	CASRGDGFNQPQHF
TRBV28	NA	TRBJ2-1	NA	TGTGCCAGCAGTTTGGTGAGGGCCAGCTCCTACAATGAGCAGTTCTTC	CASSLVRASSYNEQFF
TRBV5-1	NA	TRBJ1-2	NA	TGCGCCAGCAGCTTGGAGGACCGTCAGATTGGCTACACCTTC	CASSLEDRQIGYTF
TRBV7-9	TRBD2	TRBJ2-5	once	TGTGCCAGCAGCGGGACTAGCGTCCGGGAGACCCAGTACTTC	CASSGTSVRETQYF
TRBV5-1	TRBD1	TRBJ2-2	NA	TGCGCCAGTTCGCTTGGGGACAGGGTTTTAAACGGGGAGCTGTTTTTT	CASSLGDRVLNGELFF
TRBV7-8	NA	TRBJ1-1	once	TGTGCCAGCAGCTCCCTCCCCACCGGGCTTGCTTTCTTT	CASSSLPTGLAFF
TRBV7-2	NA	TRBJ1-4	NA	TGTGCCAGCAGCTTAGTGGGGGGTTTGGCTAATGAAAAACTGTTTTTT	CASSLVGGLANEKLFF
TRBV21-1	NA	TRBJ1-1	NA	TGTGCCATTCCAACGGGGGTGGCAGGGGAACGTTACACTGAAGCTTTCTTT	CAIPTGVAGERYTEAFF
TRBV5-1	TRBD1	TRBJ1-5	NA	TGCGCCAGCAGCTTGGAGGGACAGGGGGCTCAGCCCCAGCATTTT	CASSLEGQGAQPQHF
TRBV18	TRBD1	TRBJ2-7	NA	TGTGCCAGCTCACAAATCCAGGGGGTCGACGAGCAGTACTTC	CASSQIQGVDEQYF
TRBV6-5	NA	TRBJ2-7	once	TGTGCCAGCAGTTACTCGATCCAGGGCTACGAGCAGTACTTC	CASSYSIQGYEQYF
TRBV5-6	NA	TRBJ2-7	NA	TGTGCCAGCAGCTTGGCTGGGGTGCGCGACGAGCAGTACTTC	CASSLAGVRDEQYF
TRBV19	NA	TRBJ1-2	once	TGTGCCAGTAGCGGGCCCGGGGGAGGCTACACCTTC	CASSGPGGGYTF
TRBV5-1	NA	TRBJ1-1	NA	TGCGCCAGCAGCTCCGACGGGGAGAACACTGAAGCTTTCTTT	CASSSDGENTEAFF
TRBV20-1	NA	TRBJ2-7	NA	TGCAGTTCCGGGGGGCCTAGCGAGCAGTACTTC	CSSGGPSEQYF
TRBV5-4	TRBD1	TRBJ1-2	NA	TGTGCCAGCAGCCTCCCGACAGGGTACTATGGCTACACCTTC	CASSLPTGYYGYTF
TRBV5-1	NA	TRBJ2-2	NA	TGCGCCAGCAGGCGGGACGGATCGAACACCGGGGAGCTGTTTTTT	CASRRDGSNTGELFF
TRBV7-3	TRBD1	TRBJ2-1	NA	TGTGCCAGCAGCTCGGACAGGGGGCTAGAAAATGAGCAGTTCTTC	CASSSDRGLENEQFF
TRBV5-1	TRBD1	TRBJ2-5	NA	TGCGCCAGCAGCTCGGGACAGCAAGAGACCCAGTACTTC	CASSSGQQETQYF
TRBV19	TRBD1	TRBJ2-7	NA	TGTGCCAGTAGTGCCTCCGGGACAGGGGGGTACGAGCAGTACTTC	CASSASGTGGYEQYF
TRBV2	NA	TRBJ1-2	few	TGTGCCAGCAGTGAAGCTAACTATGGCTACACCTTC	CASSEANYGYTF
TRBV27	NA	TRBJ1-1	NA	TGTGCCAGCAGTACTACCGGGCTTAACACTGAAGCTTTCTTT	CASSTTGLNTEAFF
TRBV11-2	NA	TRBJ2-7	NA	TGTGCCAGCAGCCCCCCCAGCTCCTACGAGCAGTACTTC	CASSPPSSYEQYF
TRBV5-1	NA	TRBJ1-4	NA	TGCGCCAGCAGCTTGGCAGGGGTTAATGAAAAACTGTTTTTT	CASSLAGVNEKLFF
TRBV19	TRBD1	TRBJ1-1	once	TGTGCCAGTAGTGGGGGACAGGGGGCGTCTGAAGCTTTCTTT	CASSGGQGASEAFF
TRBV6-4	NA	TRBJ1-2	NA	TGTGCCAGCCAAGGGGGGACGGGAGGCTACACCTTC	CASQGGTGGYTF
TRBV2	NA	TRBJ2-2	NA	TGTGCCAGCAGTGAAAGCCGGACACAGGGGAACACCGGGGAGCTGTTTTTT	CASSESRTQGNTGELFF
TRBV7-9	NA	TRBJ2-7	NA	TGTGCCAGCAGCTTAGGGCAGGGGAGATACGAGCAGTACTTC	CASSLGQGRYEQYF
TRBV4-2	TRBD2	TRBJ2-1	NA	TGTGCCAGCAGCCAAGAGGGTAGCGGGGACTACAATGAGCAGTTCTTC	CASSQEGSGDYNEQFF
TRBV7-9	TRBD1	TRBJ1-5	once	TGTGCCAGCAGCTCAACAGGGGATCAGCCCCAGCATTTT	CASSSTGDQPQHF
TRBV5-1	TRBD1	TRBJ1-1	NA	TGCGCCAGCAGCTTGACAGGGGGCACTGAAGCTTTCTTT	CASSLTGGTEAFF
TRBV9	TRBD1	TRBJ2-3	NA	TGTGCCAGCAGGCCAGGGGGATCAGATACGCAGTATTTT	CASRPGGSDTQYF
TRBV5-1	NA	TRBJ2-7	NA	TGCGCCAGCAGCTCTGTTCTGAGTGGTTACGAGCAGTACTTC	CASSSVLSGYEQYF